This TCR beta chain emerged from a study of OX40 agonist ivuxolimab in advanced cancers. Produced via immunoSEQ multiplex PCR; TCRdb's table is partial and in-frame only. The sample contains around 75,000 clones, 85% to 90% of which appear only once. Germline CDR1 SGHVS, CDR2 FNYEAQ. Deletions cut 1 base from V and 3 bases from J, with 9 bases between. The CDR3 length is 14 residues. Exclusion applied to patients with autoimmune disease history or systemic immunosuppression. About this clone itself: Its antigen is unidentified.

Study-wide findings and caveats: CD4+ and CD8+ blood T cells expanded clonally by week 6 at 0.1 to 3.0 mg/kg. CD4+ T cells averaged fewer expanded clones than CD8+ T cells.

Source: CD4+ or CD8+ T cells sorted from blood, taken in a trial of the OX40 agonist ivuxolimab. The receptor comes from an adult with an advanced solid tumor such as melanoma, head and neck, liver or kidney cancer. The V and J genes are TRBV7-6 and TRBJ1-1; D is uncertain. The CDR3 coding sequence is TGTGCCAGCAGCTTAGACAACAGATACACTGAAGCTTTCTTT. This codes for CASSLDNRYTEAFF.